A selection of T cell receptor beta chains follows, all from one sample in a study of blood T cell repertoires in COVID-19. Repertoires were generated with immunoSEQ multiplex PCR, while TCRdb's copy carries only in-frame clones and drops some. The sample includes 300,000 to 400,000 clones, around 85% seen only once; the top ten take about 4%. Sequencing was done on a sample of PBMCs or T cells enriched from blood (not recorded which). These receptors were taken from a woman between 40 and 55 years old with acute COVID-19. Each CDR3 is given with its conserved first and last residue. D genes are given only for firm matches. A row's size may be missing; if present it is once, few, many or a size class.

d_call j_call clone_size v_call cdr3_nt cdr3_aa
TRBD1 TRBJ1-2 NA TRBV14 TGTGCCAGCAGCCCCCCGACGGGACAGAAAGACCTTGGGGGAGGTGGCTACACCTTC CASSPPTGQKDLGGGGYTF
NA TRBJ2-7 NA TRBV7-3 TGTGCCAGCAGCTTAAAGTGGGGCTCCTCCTACGAGCAGTACTTC CASSLKWGSSYEQYF
TRBD2 TRBJ2-3 NA TRBV18 TGTGCCAGCTCACCATCGCGGGGGGGCACAGATACGCAGTATTTT CASSPSRGGTDTQYF
NA TRBJ1-3 NA TRBV5-1 TGCGCCAGCAGCTTAGGAGACTCTGGAAACACCATATATTTT CASSLGDSGNTIYF
NA TRBJ2-5 NA TRBV29-1 TGCAGCGTTAAAAGAGGATCAGAGACCCAGTACTTC CSVKRGSETQYF
TRBD1 TRBJ1-1 NA TRBV7-2 TGTGCCAGCGACAGGGTGGGCACTGAAGCTTTCTTT CASDRVGTEAFF
TRBD2 TRBJ2-1 NA TRBV19 TGTGCCACCAAGAGCGGGGACTTCTTCGATGAGCAGTTCTTC CATKSGDFFDEQFF
TRBD1 TRBJ1-5 few TRBV19 TGTGCCAGTAGTTGGGGGACAGGGGTGAATCAGCCCCAGCATTTT CASSWGTGVNQPQHF
NA TRBJ1-2 NA TRBV10-3 TGTGCCACCGCCGAGGGCATAACTAACTATGGCTACACCTTC CATAEGITNYGYTF
TRBD1 TRBJ1-2 NA TRBV5-1 TGCGCCAGCAGCTGGGCGCTGGACAGGACGACGGGCTACACCTTC CASSWALDRTTGYTF
NA TRBJ2-3 once TRBV15 TGTGCCACCAGCAGAAGGACAACTAGCACAGATACGCAGTATTTT CATSRRTTSTDTQYF
NA TRBJ2-6 NA TRBV5-1 TGCGCCAGCAGCTTGCAGTATGGTGGCTCTGGGGCCAACGTCCTGACTTTC CASSLQYGGSGANVLTF
TRBD1 TRBJ1-1 NA TRBV27 TGTGCCAGCAGCCCCCGGCTTAACAGGGGCACTGAAGCTTTCTTT CASSPRLNRGTEAFF
TRBD2 TRBJ2-4 NA TRBV6-5 TGTGCCAGCCGGACTAGCGGTATGACAAACATTCAGTACTTC CASRTSGMTNIQYF
NA TRBJ2-3 NA TRBV5-6 TGTGCCAGCAGTCTATACGGGAAAAGCACAGATACGCAGTATTTT CASSLYGKSTDTQYF
TRBD1 TRBJ1-5 NA TRBV19 TGTGCCAGTCAATTGGCCGGGACAGGGGTATGGGGCTCTAGTCAGCCCCAGCATTTT CASQLAGTGVWGSSQPQHF
NA TRBJ2-1 NA TRBV29-1 TGCAGCGTTGAACCGCCGGGTAACGGCTACAATGAGCAGTTCTTC CSVEPPGNGYNEQFF
NA TRBJ1-6 few TRBV4-2 TGTGCCAGCAGCCAAGACCTGTGGTTGGCTAATTCACCCCTCCACTTT CASSQDLWLANSPLHF
NA TRBJ1-3 NA TRBV7-3 TGTGCCAGCAGCCACGCCAGGCAGAGCTCTGGAAACACCATATATTTT CASSHARQSSGNTIYF
TRBD2 TRBJ2-7 NA TRBV7-2 TGTGCCAGCAGCTTAGTAGGGTCTAGCGGGGAGGGGCAGTACTTC CASSLVGSSGEGQYF
NA TRBJ1-6 NA TRBV5-4 TGTGCCAGCAGCTTAAGGGGCGGGGGCACCTATAATTCACCCCTCCACTTT CASSLRGGGTYNSPLHF
TRBD1 TRBJ1-4 NA TRBV27 TGTGCCAGCAGTTTAGCTGACAGGGTTGAAAAACTGTTTTTT CASSLADRVEKLFF
NA TRBJ1-1 NA TRBV7-6 TGTGCCAGCAGCCTGGTAGGGAGGGAGACTGAAGCTTTCTTT CASSLVGRETEAFF
NA TRBJ2-2 NA TRBV7-6 TGTGCCAGCAGCTTACGTCCCCCCGGGACGAACACCGGGGAGCTGTTTTTT CASSLRPPGTNTGELFF
TRBD1 TRBJ1-2 NA TRBV3-1/TRBV3-2 TGTGCCAGCAGATTATCACAGGGGGACTATGGCTACACCTTC CASRLSQGDYGYTF
NA TRBJ2-1 NA TRBV12-3/TRBV12-4 TGTGCCAGCAGTTTAGCGGCGGTGGGTGAGCAGTTCTTC CASSLAAVGEQFF
NA TRBJ2-3 NA TRBV7-2 TGTGCCAGCAGCTTCCCAGGGGCCCCAAACGCAGATACGCAGTATTTT CASSFPGAPNADTQYF
NA TRBJ2-1 NA TRBV7-2 TGTGCCAGCAGCTTAGGCCCTACAGGGCTAGAGCAGTTCTTC CASSLGPTGLEQFF
NA TRBJ1-1 NA TRBV9 TGTGCCAGCAGCGTATCACCCAGGGTGGACACTGAAGCTTTCTTT CASSVSPRVDTEAFF
NA TRBJ1-2 NA TRBV9 TGTGCCAGCAGCGTAGCAGCGACAGCTAACTATGGCTACACCTTC CASSVAATANYGYTF